This T cell receptor (beta chain) was obtained from a study of human T cells and chemical hapten exposure. Study summary: For sensitization, 2% DPC was applied to an approximately 2 cm by approximately 2 cm patch of upper inner arm skin. General observations from the study: There were significantly more large CDR3 similarity clusters among expanded TCRs than among controls.

This clonotype occurred a few times. Its antigen is unknown. Original analysis: Ranging from roughly 23,224 to 690,600, TCR counts per sample had a median value of about 96,000. TCRdb called the RACE reads again in MiXCR, with one record for every CDR3 protein. The V and J calls, along with clone size, are taken from TCRdb and not from the paper's own processing. The sample includes about 290,000 distinct CDR3 sequences, around 7.3% of them seen just once. This sample's time point: pre-sensitization, week 0. As to treatment: therapeutic diphenylcyclopropenone sensitization with weekly scalp DPC. Deletions cut 6 bases from V and 6 bases from J, with 13 bases between. CDR3 length: 13 residues. Germline V CDR1 and CDR2: KGHDR, SFDVKD.

The receptor comes from a man in his late teens or twenties with alopecia areata. Some clones in this sample may be carry-over from other donors' samples. Sequencing used whole blood, obtained in connection with sensitization to the hapten diphenylcyclopropenone (DPC). V is TRBV24-1 and J is TRBJ1-1; D is ambiguous. The CDR3 region is CATSQSGRAEAFF. CDR3 DNA sequence: TGTGCCACCAGTCAATCGGGGAGAGCTGAAGCTTTCTTT.